The present TCR beta chain was sequenced within a study of cytotoxic CD8 clonotypes in ibrutinib-treated CLL. Germline CDR1 and CDR2: PRHDT and FYEKMQ (reference sequence). V lost 5 bases and J 7 bases, leaving 9 bases between the germline ends. The CDR3 sequence is 12 residues long. Study-level results: The study found clonality rose at ibrutinib response, then fell toward baseline at progression.

In regard to this clone: Its antigen is not known.

Only in-frame clones appear in the TCRdb table, and some are missing; sequencing was by immunoSEQ multiplex PCR. The sample lists fewer than 300,000 clones, around 76% occurring once. The sequencing used PBMCs, collected at disease progression, from a patient treated with ibrutinib. The chain uses TRBV13 and TRBJ1-3; D is uncertain. This sequence originates from a human donor with chronic lymphocytic leukemia. The CDR3, as DNA: TGTGCCAGCAGCCCTTTGGGGAACACCATATATTTT. Residues: CASSPLGNTIYF. The variable domain in full, completed from reference TRBV13 and TRBJ1-3, reads AAGVIQSPRHLIKEKRETATLKCYPIPRHDTVYWYQQGPGQDPQFLISFYEKMQSDKGSIPDRFSAQQFSDYHSELNMSSLELGDSALYFCASSPLGNTIYFGEGSWLTVV.